The 8 T cell receptor beta chains below were found in one sample sequenced in a study of blood T cell repertoires in COVID-19. TCRdb's table, derived via immunoSEQ multiplex PCR, lists solely in-frame clones and lacks some. The sample contains approximately 120,000 clones, around three quarters of which appear only once. The sequencing input was peripheral blood. Receptors originate from a human donor in a cohort sampled during active COVID-19.

The CDR3 spells CASSLEDSSLREQYF. As DNA, the CDR3 is TGCGCCAGCAGCTTGGAGGACAGTAGCCTACGAGAGCAGTACTTC. V is TRBV5-1 and J is TRBJ2-7; weak D call: TRBD1 (6 bases). This CDR3 spans 15 amino acids. CDR1 and CDR2 (germline): SGHRS, YFSETQ. The V and J ends lost 0 bases and 7 bases respectively, with 17 bases between them.

The chain combines TRBV11-2 with TRBJ1-2, with a weak D call TRBD1 (5 bases). CDR1 is SGHAT, CDR2 FQNNGV, per germline. The CDR3 totals 12 residues. Trimming cost V 0 bases and J 8 bases, with 7 bases left between them. The CDR3 nucleotides read TGTGCCAGCAGCTTAGAAGGGGCGGGCTACACCTTC. Its translation is CASSLEGAGYTF.

The J gene is TRBJ2-7, the V gene TRBV9; D might be TRBD2 (6 bases). Per germline, CDR1 SGDLS and CDR2 YYNGEE. Trimming took 3 bases from V and 2 from J, leaving 18 bases between them. CDR3 length: 16 amino acids. The CDR3 reads CASSARGGYQTYEQYF. The CDR3 nucleotides read TGTGCCAGCAGCGCCCGAGGAGGGTACCAAACCTACGAGCAGTACTTC.

This clone was seen a single time. This sample also contains other DNA sequences that code for the same CDR3. CDR3 amino acids: CASSYSKERSQHF. The CDR3 nucleotides are TGTGCCAGCAGTTACTCGAAAGAGCGGTCCCAGCATTTT. The chain has TRBV6-5 and TRBJ1-5; D is undetermined. Trimming pared 0 bases from V and 11 bases from J, leaving 11 bases between. There are 13 residues in the CDR3. CDR1 and CDR2 from the germline V gene are MNHEY and SVGAGI.

Comments on this clone: Its ends do not fully match the called genes, so a read error is possible. This chain joins TRBV19 and TRBJ2-1, with 8 positions matching TRBD1. The CDR3 covers 14 residues. In germline, CDR1 is LNHDA, CDR2 SQIVND (reference sequence). CDR3 in amino acids: CTSSPGQDHNEQFF. In DNA form, the CDR3 reads TGTACCAGTTCACCGGGACAGGACCACAATGAGCAGTTCTTC.

This clone occurred once. V gene TRBV13 combines with J gene TRBJ2-7; D is perhaps TRBD1 (7 bases). The germline V gene has CDR1 PRHDT and CDR2 FYEKMQ (reference sequence). The CDR3 length is 15 residues. Trimming left V 5 bases short and J 7 bases short, with 21 bases between. CDR3 nucleotides: TGTGCCAGCAGCCCTAGCCAGGGGGGACATTGGGAGCAGTACTTC. This encodes CASSPSQGGHWEQYF.

V is TRBV6-5 and J is TRBJ2-2; 8 nucleotides agree with TRBD2. The germline V gene encodes CDR1 MNHEY and CDR2 SVGAGI. The length of the CDR3 is 14 residues. J was trimmed by 7 bases and V by 5 bases; bases with no gene match: 6. DNA of the CDR3: TGTGCCAGCAGTCCTGGACTAGCCCGCGGGGAGCTGTTTTTT. Translation gives CASSPGLARGELFF.

The chain uses TRBV6-5 and TRBJ2-7, with D maybe TRBD2 (5 bases). V was shortened by 9 bases and J by 0 bases, with 12 bases between the two germline ends. This CDR3 spans 13 amino acids. Germline CDR1 and CDR2: MNHEY and SVGAGI. The DNA for the CDR3 is TGTGCCAGTCTAGGACTCCTCTCCTACGAGCAGTACTTC. It yields the protein CASLGLLSYEQYF.